The sample holds one count of the clone carrying this TCR beta chain. The antigen remains unidentified. The sample contains more than one DNA sequence encoding this CDR3. This sample stems from a study of shared clonotypes between healthy human individuals. Study findings and constraints: Richness estimates generally favored naive over memory subsets.

The assay was immunoSEQ multiplex PCR, and TCRdb's table has in-frame clones only and misses some. The sample includes around 980,000 clones, roughly 74% of them seen just once. CDR3 length: 14 amino acids. Germline CDR1 SGHNT, CDR2 YYREEE (reference sequence). With 4 bases clipped from V and 1 base from J, the junction kept 4 bases outside the gene matches. Subsets obtained from CD4+ cells comprised CD45RA+ naive and CD45RA-negative memory cells. The sequence derives from a man between 18 and 29 years old in good health. Some clones in this sample may be carry-over from other donors' samples. The chain employs TRBV5-4 and TRBJ2-5; 7 positions match TRBD1. Material: memory CD4+ T cells from PBMCs. Regarding subset: CD45RA-negative fraction. CDR3 DNA sequence: TGTGCCAGCAGCCCAGGGACAGCCCAAGAGACCCAGTACTTC. It encodes CASSPGTAQETQYF.